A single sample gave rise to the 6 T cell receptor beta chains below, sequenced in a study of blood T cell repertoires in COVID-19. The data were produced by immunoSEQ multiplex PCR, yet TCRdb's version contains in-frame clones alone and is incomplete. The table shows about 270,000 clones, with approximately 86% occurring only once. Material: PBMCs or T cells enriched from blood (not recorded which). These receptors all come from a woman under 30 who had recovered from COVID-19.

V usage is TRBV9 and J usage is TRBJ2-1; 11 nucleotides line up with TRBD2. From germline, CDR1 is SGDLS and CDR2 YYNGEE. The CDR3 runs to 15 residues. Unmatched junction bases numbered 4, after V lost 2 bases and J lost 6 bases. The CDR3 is CASSVASGGTNEQFF. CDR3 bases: TGTGCCAGCAGCGTGGCTAGCGGGGGGACCAATGAGCAGTTCTTC. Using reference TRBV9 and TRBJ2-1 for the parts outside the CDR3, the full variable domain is DSGVTQTPKHLITATGQRVTLRCSPRSGDLSVYWYQQSLDQGLQFLIQYYNGEERAKGNILERFSAQQFPDLHSELNLSSLELGDSALYFCASSVASGGTNEQFFGPGTRLTVL.

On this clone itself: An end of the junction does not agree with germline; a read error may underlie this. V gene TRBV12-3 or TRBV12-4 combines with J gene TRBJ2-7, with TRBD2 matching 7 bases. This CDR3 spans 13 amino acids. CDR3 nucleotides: TGTGCCAGCAGTCCGACTAGCTCCCACGAGCAGTACTTC. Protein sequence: CASSPTSSHEQYF.

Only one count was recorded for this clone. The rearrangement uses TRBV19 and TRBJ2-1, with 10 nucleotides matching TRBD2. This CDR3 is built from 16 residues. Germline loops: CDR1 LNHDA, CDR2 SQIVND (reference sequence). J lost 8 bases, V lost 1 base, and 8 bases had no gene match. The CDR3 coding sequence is TGTGCCAGTAGTATAGTTTCTAGCGGGAGAGGCCATGAGCAGTTCTTC. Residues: CASSIVSSGRGHEQFF.

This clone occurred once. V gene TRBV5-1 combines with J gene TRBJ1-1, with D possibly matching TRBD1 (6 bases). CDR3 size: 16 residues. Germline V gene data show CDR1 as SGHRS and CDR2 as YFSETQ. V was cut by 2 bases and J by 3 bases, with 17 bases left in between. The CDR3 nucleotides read TGCGCCAGCAGCTTAGTTCAAGGGGGAAGTGACACTGAAGCTTTCTTT. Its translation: CASSLVQGGSDTEAFF.

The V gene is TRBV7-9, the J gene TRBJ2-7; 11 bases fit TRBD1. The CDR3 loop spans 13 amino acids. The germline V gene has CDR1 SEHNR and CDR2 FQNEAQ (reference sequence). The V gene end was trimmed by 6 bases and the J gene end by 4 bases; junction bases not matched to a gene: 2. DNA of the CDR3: TGTGCCAGCAGGGGACAGGGGGGATACGAGCAGTACTTC. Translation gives CASRGQGGYEQYF. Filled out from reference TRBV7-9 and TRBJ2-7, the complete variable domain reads DTGVSQNPRHKITKRGQNVTFRCDPISEHNRLYWYRQTLGQGPEFLTYFQNEAQLEKSRLLSDRFSAERPKGSFSTLEIQRTEQGDSAMYLCASRGQGGYEQYFGPGTRLTVT.

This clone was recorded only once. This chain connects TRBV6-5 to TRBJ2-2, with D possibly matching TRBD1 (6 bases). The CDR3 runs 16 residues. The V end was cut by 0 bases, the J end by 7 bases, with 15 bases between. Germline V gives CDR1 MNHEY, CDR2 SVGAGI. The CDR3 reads CASSYSGGRTGGELFF. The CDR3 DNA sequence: TGTGCCAGCAGTTACTCAGGGGGTCGGACCGGCGGGGAGCTGTTTTTT.